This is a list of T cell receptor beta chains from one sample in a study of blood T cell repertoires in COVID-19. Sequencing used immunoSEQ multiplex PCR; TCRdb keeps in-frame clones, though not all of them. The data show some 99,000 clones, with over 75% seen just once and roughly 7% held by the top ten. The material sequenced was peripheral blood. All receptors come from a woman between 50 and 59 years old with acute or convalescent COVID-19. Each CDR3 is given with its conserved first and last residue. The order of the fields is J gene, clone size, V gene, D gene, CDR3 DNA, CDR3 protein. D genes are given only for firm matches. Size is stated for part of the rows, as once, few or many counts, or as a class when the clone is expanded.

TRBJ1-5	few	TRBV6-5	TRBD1	TGTGCCAGCGGACAGGTCTACAATCAGCCCCAGCATTTT	CASGQVYNQPQHF
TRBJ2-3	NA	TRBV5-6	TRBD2	TGTGCCAGCAGCTCCGGACTAGTCACAGATACGCAGTATTTT	CASSSGLVTDTQYF
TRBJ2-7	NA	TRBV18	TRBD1	TGTGCCAGCTCACCCTTACAGGGGGCCTACGAGCAGTACTTC	CASSPLQGAYEQYF
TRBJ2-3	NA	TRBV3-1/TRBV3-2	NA	TGTGCCAGCAGCCAGGCTCCTAGAGGGGGGGTTAGTAGAATAGGCACAGATACGCAGTATTTT	CASSQAPRGGVSRIGTDTQYF
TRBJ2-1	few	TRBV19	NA	TGTGCCAGTAGTATAGGTGGCGGGGAGACGAACCTTGGGTCCTACAATGAGCAGTTCTTC	CASSIGGGETNLGSYNEQFF
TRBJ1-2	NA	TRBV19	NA	TGTGCCAGTCGACCCACAGGGAACGCCTATGGCTACACCTTC	CASRPTGNAYGYTF
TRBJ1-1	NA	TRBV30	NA	TGTGCCGTAATGGAGGCTGAAGCTTTCTTT	CAVMEAEAFF
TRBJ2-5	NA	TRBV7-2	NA	TGTGCCAGCAGCAGGGGGGGACAAGAGACCCAGTACTTC	CASSRGGQETQYF
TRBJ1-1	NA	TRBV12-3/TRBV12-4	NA	TGTGCCAGCAGCATCCAGGGAAACACTGAAGCTTTCTTT	CASSIQGNTEAFF
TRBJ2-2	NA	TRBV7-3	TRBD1	TGTGCCAGCAGCTTTCCCAGATCGGGACAGGGGACCGGGGAGCTGTTTTTT	CASSFPRSGQGTGELFF
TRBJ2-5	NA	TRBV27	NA	TGTGCCAGCAGTTTATCTGCGCGGGAAGAGACCCAGTACTTC	CASSLSAREETQYF
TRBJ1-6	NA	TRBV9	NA	TGTGCCAGCAGCGTAGACAGGAAAAATTCACCCCTCCACTTT	CASSVDRKNSPLHF
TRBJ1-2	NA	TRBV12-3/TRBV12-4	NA	TGTGCCAGCAGTCTGACAGCCTATGGCTACACCTTC	CASSLTAYGYTF
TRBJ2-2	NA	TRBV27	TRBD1	TGTGCCAGCAGTTTTGGCAGGGGGCCGACCGGGGAGCTGTTTTTT	CASSFGRGPTGELFF
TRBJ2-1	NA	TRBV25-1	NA	TGTGCCAGCAGTGCCCGACCCGGGACATCAGGAGAGCAGTTCTTC	CASSARPGTSGEQFF
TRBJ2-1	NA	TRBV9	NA	TGTGCCAGCAGCGTATCAAACGGGATCGCCTACAATGAGCAGTTCTTC	CASSVSNGIAYNEQFF
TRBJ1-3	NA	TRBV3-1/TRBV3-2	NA	TGTGCCAGCAGCCAAGATCTCCTATCTGGAAACACCATATATTTT	CASSQDLLSGNTIYF
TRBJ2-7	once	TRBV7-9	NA	TGTGCCAGCAGTTCCGCACGAGGAGAGCAGTACTTC	CASSSARGEQYF
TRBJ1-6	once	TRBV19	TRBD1	TGTGCCAGCAGAAGCCCGGGACAGGGGAATTCACCCCTCCACTTT	CASRSPGQGNSPLHF
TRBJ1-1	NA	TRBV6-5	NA	TGTGCCAGCACCCCGGGACATGGGATCGGCGAAGCTTTCTTT	CASTPGHGIGEAFF
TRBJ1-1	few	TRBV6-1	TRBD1	TGTGCCAGCAGTGAAGTCGTCGGGACAGGGAAGGTAGAAGCTTTCTTT	CASSEVVGTGKVEAFF
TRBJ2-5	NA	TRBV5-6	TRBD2	TGTGCCAGCAGCTTGCTAGCGGGGGCTTTCCTAACCGAGACCCAGTACTTC	CASSLLAGAFLTETQYF
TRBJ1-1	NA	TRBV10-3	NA	TGTGCCATCAGGATACAGGGGAACACTGAAGCTTTCTTT	CAIRIQGNTEAFF
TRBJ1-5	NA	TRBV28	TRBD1	TGTGCCAGCGGGGGACAGGCCGTCCTTAATGGGCCCCAGCATTTT	CASGGQAVLNGPQHF
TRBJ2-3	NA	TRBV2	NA	TGTGCCGTCAACCCGGGGGTGACAGATACGCAGTATTTT	CAVNPGVTDTQYF
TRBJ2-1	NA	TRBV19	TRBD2	TGTGCCAGTAGTAGGCGGGAGATACACAATGAGCAGTTCTTC	CASSRREIHNEQFF
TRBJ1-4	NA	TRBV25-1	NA	TGTGCCAGCAGTGAATGGGAGACGGCATCTAATGAAAAACTGTTTTTT	CASSEWETASNEKLFF
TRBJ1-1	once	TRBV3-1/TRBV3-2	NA	TGTGCCAGCAGCCAAGAAGGGACTACCGGAGGGGATTTT	CASSQEGTTGGDF
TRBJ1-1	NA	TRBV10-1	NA	TGCGCCAGCAGGGTAAGAGCTGAAGCTTTCTTT	CASRVRAEAFF
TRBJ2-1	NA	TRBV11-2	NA	TGTGCCAGCAGCTTAGATAGGGGGGGTAGCTCCTACAATGAGCAGTTCTTC	CASSLDRGGSSYNEQFF
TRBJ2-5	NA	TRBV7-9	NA	TGTGCCAGCAGCTTAGCGCTGGGAGAGGAAGAGACCCAGTACTTC	CASSLALGEEETQYF
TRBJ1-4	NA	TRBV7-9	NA	TGTGCCAGCAGCGCACCACAGGGTCGGGCAGAAAAACTGTTTTTT	CASSAPQGRAEKLFF
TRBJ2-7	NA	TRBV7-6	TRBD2	TGTGCCAGCAGCCCCGTCCAAGGGCTGGGGAGGGTCGAGCAGTACTTC	CASSPVQGLGRVEQYF
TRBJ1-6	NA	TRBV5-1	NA	TGCGCCAGCAGCTTGGGATACAGGGATTCGACCGTTAATTCACCCCTCCACTTT	CASSLGYRDSTVNSPLHF
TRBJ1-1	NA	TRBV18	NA	TGTGCCAGCTCAAAGCTCACGGTGGAGACTGAAGCTTTCTTT	CASSKLTVETEAFF
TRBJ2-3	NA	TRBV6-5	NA	TGTGCCAGCAGCTCCCTCCAGGGCATGGGGCAGTATTTT	CASSSLQGMGQYF
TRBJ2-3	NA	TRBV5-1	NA	TGCGCCAGCAGCTTCCTAGGGGTTTCGGGCACAGATACGCAGTATTTT	CASSFLGVSGTDTQYF
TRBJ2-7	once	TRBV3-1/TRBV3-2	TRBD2	TGTGCCAGCAGCCGCGGGACTAGCGGGGGGGGGAGCGGCGAGCAGTACTTC	CASSRGTSGGGSGEQYF
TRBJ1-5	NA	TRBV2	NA	TGTGCCAGCACCATGGGGGGGGGCAATCAGCCCCAGCATTTT	CASTMGGGNQPQHF
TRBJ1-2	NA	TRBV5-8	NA	TGTGCCAGCAGCTTAGGGATGGGAGGTGGCTACACCTTC	CASSLGMGGGYTF
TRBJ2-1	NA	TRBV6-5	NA	TGTGCCAGCAGTTCGGAGGGGCGAAGGGAGCAGTTCTTC	CASSSEGRREQFF
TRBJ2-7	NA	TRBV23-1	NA	TGCGCCAGCAGTCAATCGGTGGGGGGGCGCTACGAGCAGTACTTC	CASSQSVGGRYEQYF
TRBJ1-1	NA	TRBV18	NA	TGTGCCAGCTCACCCCAGAGCGACTTTGAAGCTTTCTTT	CASSPQSDFEAFF
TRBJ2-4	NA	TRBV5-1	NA	TGCGCCAGCAGCGTGGGATATGGGGGGTCCGTAAACATTCAGTACTTC	CASSVGYGGSVNIQYF
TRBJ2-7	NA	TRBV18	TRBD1	TGTGCCAGCTCCCCTACAGGGGACGAGCAGTACTTC	CASSPTGDEQYF
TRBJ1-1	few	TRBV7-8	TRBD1	TGTGCCAGCAGCTTAGGTATCAGACAGGGTTTGGGTGAAGCTTTCTTT	CASSLGIRQGLGEAFF
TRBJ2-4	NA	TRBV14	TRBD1	TGTGCCAGCAGCCGCCGACAGGGCGTAATTCAGTACTTC	CASSRRQGVIQYF
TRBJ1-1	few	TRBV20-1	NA	TGCAGTCCGTTAGGAGGGGTGGGAGCTTTCTTT	CSPLGGVGAFF
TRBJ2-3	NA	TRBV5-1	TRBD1	TGCGCCAGCAGAATCAGGGGGCGAACAGATACGCAGTATTTT	CASRIRGRTDTQYF